The rows below give T cell receptor beta chains drawn from one sample of a study of early stage breast cancer tumors. The data were produced by immunoSEQ multiplex PCR, yet TCRdb's version contains in-frame clones alone and is incomplete. The data show tens of thousands of clones, around four fifths seen once. Material for sequencing was blood. These receptors came from a person aged 40 to 50 with breast cancer. CDR3s include the opening cysteine and the closing phenylalanine or tryptophan. Each record gives: J gene, clone size, V gene, D gene, CDR3 DNA, CDR3 protein. A D gene is named only where the DNA matches it firmly. Rows may omit the clone size; those that give it use once, few, many or a size class.

TRBJ2-3	-	TRBV10-3	-	TGTGCCATCGGGAGTCGAAGCACAGATACGCAGTATTTT	CAIGSRSTDTQYF
TRBJ2-1	-	TRBV30	-	TGTGCCTGGAGCGCGGCCGCACATGAGCAGTTCTTC	CAWSAAAHEQFF
TRBJ2-1	-	TRBV5-1	TRBD2	TGCGCCAGCAGCTTGGTTAGCGGGGCCTACAATGAGCAGTTCTTC	CASSLVSGAYNEQFF
TRBJ1-5	-	TRBV2	-	TGTGCCAGCAGTTTCAGGGGCAATCAGCCCCAGCATTTT	CASSFRGNQPQHF
TRBJ1-4	-	TRBV11-2	-	TGTGCCAGCAGCTTATCTTCAGGCCTTACGAATCGAAAACTGTTTTTT	CASSLSSGLTNRKLFF
TRBJ2-7	-	TRBV7-9	TRBD1	TGTGCCAGCAGCTTTGGGGACAGGTCCTACGAGCAGTACTTC	CASSFGDRSYEQYF
TRBJ2-3	once	TRBV10-3	-	TGTGCCATCAGACCTTCTGGGGCAACGCAGTATTTT	CAIRPSGATQYF
TRBJ1-2	-	TRBV9	-	TGTGCCAGCAGCGTAGGGGGTGGTGGCTACACCTTC	CASSVGGGGYTF
TRBJ2-2	-	TRBV5-1	TRBD2	TGCGCCAGCAGCCCCCGGACTAGCTCAAACACCGGGGAGCTGTTTTTT	CASSPRTSSNTGELFF
TRBJ2-3	-	TRBV19	TRBD2	TGTGCCAGTAGTATCGGACTAGCGGGAGTAGGTACGCAGTATTTT	CASSIGLAGVGTQYF
TRBJ1-1	-	TRBV9	TRBD1	TGTGCCAGCAGCGTTTTCGACAGGGGTGGCACTGAAGCTTTCTTT	CASSVFDRGGTEAFF
TRBJ2-1	-	TRBV7-9	-	TGTGCCAGCAGCTTAGTCGACTCCTACAATGAGCAGTTCTTC	CASSLVDSYNEQFF
TRBJ1-1	-	TRBV23-1	-	TGCGCCAGCAGTCAATCGCCAGAGAACACTGAAGCTTTCTTT	CASSQSPENTEAFF
TRBJ2-3	-	TRBV29-1	-	TGCAGCGCCAGGACAGATACGCAGTATTTT	CSARTDTQYF
TRBJ1-1	-	TRBV5-1	-	TGCGCCAGCAGCTTGCAGGGCACTGAAGCTTTCTTT	CASSLQGTEAFF
TRBJ1-5	few	TRBV2	-	TGTGCCAGCAGTGGAAGGTCGACTAATCAGCCCCAGCATTTT	CASSGRSTNQPQHF